A single T cell receptor (beta chain) is shown here with its context. Its antigen is still unknown. Nominally healthy donors provided the samples, though records likely missed some immune exposures. There are 11 residues in the CDR3. CDR1 SGHTA and CDR2 FQGNSA come from the germline V gene. Trimming removed 6 bases at V and 5 bases at J, with 4 bases between. The sample is drawn from a study of cytomegalovirus exposure and HLA in healthy donors. Whole-study findings and limits: The classifier was said to identify cytomegalovirus status with high specificity and sensitivity. In a later analysis, CMV-associated beta chains were mostly HLA-associated, it appeared.

The study ran its PCR with 60 Vbeta and 13 Jbeta primers. Here immunoSEQ multiplex PCR was the method, and the copy in TCRdb shows in-frame clones only, minus some. This sample has under 200,000 clones; approximately 81% occur once, and the top ten carry under 1.5%. V and J are TRBV7-2 and TRBJ2-2; D remains unclear. The source of this sequence is a man between 18 and 29 years old in good health and CMV-seronegative. The sample consisted of PBMCs. For the CDR3, the DNA is TGTGCCAGCAGGCTAACCGGGGAGCTGTTTTTT. Its protein is CASRLTGELFF.